A selection of T cell receptor beta chains follows, all from one sample in a study of cytomegalovirus exposure and HLA in healthy donors. Some clones are missing from TCRdb's copy, which holds only in-frame ones; the method was immunoSEQ multiplex PCR. There are fewer than 200,000 clones in the sample; roughly 80% occur only once, and about 4.7% lies in the top ten. Material for sequencing was PBMCs. The receptors derive from a man aged 25 to 40 in good health and CMV-seronegative. Each CDR3 is given with its conserved first and last residue. Fields, in order: V gene, D gene, J gene, clone size, CDR3 protein, CDR3 DNA. The D gene is left open where the match is weak. Not every row has a clone size; where given, it reads once, few, many or a size class.

>TRBV30|.|TRBJ2-7|.
CAWLGQRGIEQYF
TGTGCCTGGTTGGGGCAAAGGGGTATCGAGCAGTACTTC
>TRBV5-4|.|TRBJ1-3|few
CASSPQGNTGNTIYF
TGTGCCAGCAGCCCCCAGGGTAACACTGGAAACACCATATATTTT
>TRBV4-1|.|TRBJ1-2|few
CASSQQGIETGGYTF
TGCGCCAGCAGCCAACAGGGGATCGAAACGGGAGGCTACACCTTC
>TRBV29-1|TRBD2|TRBJ2-3|.
CSVPPGGVGTDTQYF
TGCAGCGTCCCTCCGGGGGGGGTGGGCACAGATACGCAGTATTTT
>TRBV7-9|.|TRBJ2-7|.
CASSLYGSYEQYF
TGTGCCAGCAGCTTATATGGGAGTTACGAGCAGTACTTC
>TRBV2|TRBD1|TRBJ2-7|.
CASRVQGSLSYEQYF
TGTGCCAGCAGGGTACAGGGGTCTTTATCCTACGAGCAGTACTTC
>TRBV4-2|.|TRBJ2-1|.
CASSLREGGRAYNEQFF
TGTGCCAGCAGCCTAAGAGAAGGGGGGAGGGCTTACAATGAGCAGTTCTTC
>TRBV9|TRBD1|TRBJ2-7|.
CASSVAPGSQTGGPPTEQYF
TGTGCCAGCAGCGTAGCTCCGGGAAGCCAAACAGGGGGCCCCCCTACCGAGCAGTACTTC
>TRBV11-2|TRBD2|TRBJ2-7|.
CASSRTTSGTYEQYF
TGTGCCAGCAGCCGGACGACTAGCGGTACCTACGAGCAGTACTTC
>TRBV28|TRBD1|TRBJ1-3|once
CASSFNWDRGLGAGNTIYF
TGTGCCAGCAGTTTTAATTGGGACAGGGGGCTGGGAGCTGGAAACACCATATATTTT
>TRBV5-1|TRBD1|TRBJ2-7|.
CASRTGRGLYEQYF
TGCGCCAGCAGGACGGGAAGGGGGCTCTACGAGCAGTACTTC
>TRBV10-3|TRBD1|TRBJ2-3|.
CAMAPDRAPDTQYF
TGTGCCATGGCCCCGGACAGGGCTCCAGATACGCAGTATTTT
>TRBV28|.|TRBJ1-2|few
CASSLSLGGDGYTF
TGTGCCAGCAGCCTCTCTTTAGGGGGGGATGGCTACACCTTC
>TRBV11-2|.|TRBJ1-2|.
CASSLDRQGGYTF
TGTGCCAGCAGCTTAGATCGTCAGGGTGGTTACACCTTC
>TRBV11-2|.|TRBJ1-2|.
CASSYNTGSQGYTF
TGTGCCAGCAGCTACAACACAGGGTCCCAGGGCTACACCTTC
>TRBV19|TRBD2|TRBJ2-7|.
CASSIGGGYEQYF
TGTGCCAGTAGTATAGGCGGGGGCTACGAGCAGTACTTC
>TRBV9|.|TRBJ1-1|.
CASSVGGTEAFF
TGTGCCAGCAGCGTGGGGGGGACTGAAGCTTTCTTT
>TRBV9|.|TRBJ1-1|.
CASSAAAAGVGTEAFF
TGTGCCAGCAGCGCCGCGGCGGCAGGGGTAGGCACTGAAGCTTTCTTT
>TRBV28|.|TRBJ2-5|.
CASRAGGSRETQYF
TGTGCCAGCAGGGCAGGGGGGTCTCGAGAGACCCAGTACTTC
>TRBV12-5|TRBD2|TRBJ2-1|.
CASGLYTSGYRPDEQFF
TGTGCTAGTGGTTTGTATACTAGCGGGTACCGGCCCGATGAGCAGTTCTTC
>TRBV19|.|TRBJ1-5|.
CASSIGRVSNQPQHF
TGTGCCAGTAGTATAGGCCGGGTGAGCAATCAGCCCCAGCATTTT
>TRBV19|TRBD1|TRBJ1-2|.
CASSADRGQVYGYTF
TGTGCCAGTAGTGCGGACAGGGGGCAAGTCTATGGCTACACCTTC
>TRBV29-1|.|TRBJ2-5|once
CSGGHLQETQYF
TGCAGCGGCGGACACCTCCAAGAGACCCAGTACTTC
>TRBV19|.|TRBJ1-3|.
CASSARQAWGHSGNTIYF
TGTGCCAGTAGTGCGCGGCAAGCTTGGGGGCATTCTGGAAACACCATATATTTT
>TRBV27|.|TRBJ2-5|.
CASSILETQYF
TGTGCCAGCAGTATACTGGAGACCCAGTACTTC
>TRBV19|.|TRBJ1-5|few
CASSIDRFNQPQHF
TGTGCCAGTAGTATTGACAGGTTCAATCAGCCCCAGCATTTT
>TRBV29-1|TRBD2|TRBJ2-1|.
CSVGRESYNEQFF
TGCAGCGTTGGGCGGGAGTCGTACAATGAGCAGTTCTTC
>TRBV5-8|.|TRBJ2-2|.
CASSLRRGQNTGELFF
TGTGCCAGCAGCCTTCGGAGGGGGCAGAACACCGGGGAGCTGTTTTTT
>TRBV7-3|TRBD2|TRBJ2-3|.
CASSPSGGSGDTQYF
TGTGCCAGCAGCCCCAGCGGGGGGTCGGGAGATACGCAGTATTTT
>TRBV6-1|.|TRBJ2-3|once
CASSRQASSTDTQYF
TGTGCCAGCAGCCGACAGGCCTCTAGCACAGATACGCAGTATTTT
>TRBV30|TRBD2|TRBJ2-1|.
CAWSAAGGNNEQFF
TGTGCCTGGAGCGCAGCGGGGGGAAATAATGAGCAGTTCTTC
>TRBV14|.|TRBJ1-2|.
CASSQDTGRNYGYTF
TGTGCCAGCAGCCAAGATACAGGACGAAACTATGGCTACACCTTC
>TRBV27|TRBD2|TRBJ2-3|.
CASSLLAGRADTQYF
TGTGCCAGCAGTTTACTGGCAGGGAGGGCAGATACGCAGTATTTT
>TRBV5-4|.|TRBJ1-1|.
CASSLLGAGDTEAFF
TGTGCCAGCAGCTTGTTGGGGGCCGGGGACACTGAAGCTTTCTTT
>TRBV5-4|.|TRBJ2-5|.
CASSSNQGSETQYF
TGTGCCAGCAGCTCTAATCAGGGTTCGGAGACCCAGTACTTC
>TRBV28|.|TRBJ1-5|.
CASSVRGGEAQPQHF
TGTGCCAGCAGTGTCCGGGGCGGGGAGGCTCAGCCCCAGCATTTT
>TRBV5-1|.|TRBJ2-1|.
CASSSLRNSGEQFF
TGCGCCAGCAGCTCCCTGCGGAACAGCGGGGAGCAGTTCTTC
>TRBV5-4|TRBD2|TRBJ2-1|.
CASSALPIAGGRNNEQFF
TGTGCCAGCAGCGCGCTACCCATAGCGGGGGGGCGAAACAATGAGCAGTTCTTC
>TRBV13|.|TRBJ1-1|.
CASSPQGGGTEAFF
TGTGCCAGCAGCCCTCAAGGGGGTGGGACTGAAGCTTTCTTT
>TRBV9|TRBD2|TRBJ2-7|few
CASSGGLGLREEQYF
TGTGCCAGCAGCGGCGGACTAGGGCTGCGGGAGGAGCAGTACTTC
>TRBV7-9|TRBD2|TRBJ2-5|.
CASSFSGGEGETQYF
TGTGCCAGCAGCTTTAGCGGGGGGGAAGGAGAGACCCAGTACTTC
>TRBV19|.|TRBJ2-5|.
CASSITLPSQETQYF
TGTGCCAGTAGTATAACTCTACCGTCCCAAGAGACCCAGTACTTC
>TRBV30|TRBD1|TRBJ2-1|.
CAGTAGQAGNEQFF
TGTGCCGGGACCGCGGGACAGGCAGGGAATGAGCAGTTCTTC
>TRBV14|.|TRBJ2-3|.
CASSRGLFSTDTQYF
TGTGCCAGCAGCCGTGGACTCTTTAGCACAGATACGCAGTATTTT
>TRBV28|TRBD1|TRBJ1-6|.
CASSSPTGNPSESPLHF
TGTGCCAGCAGTTCTCCGACAGGGAACCCATCCGAATCACCCCTCCACTTT
>TRBV7-2|.|TRBJ2-7|.
CASSLEGPYEQYF
TGTGCCAGCAGCTTAGAGGGGCCCTACGAGCAGTACTTC
>TRBV27|.|TRBJ1-4|.
CASSRTSQVKLFF
TGTGCCAGCAGCCGAACCTCGCAGGTGAAACTGTTTTTT
>TRBV5-1|.|TRBJ2-5|.
CASSARRTVTQETQYF
TGCGCCAGCAGCGCCAGGAGGACAGTCACCCAAGAGACCCAGTACTTC
>TRBV28|.|TRBJ1-1|.
CASSPEGITEAFF
TGTGCCAGCAGTCCGGAGGGGATCACTGAAGCTTTCTTT
>TRBV28|TRBD2|TRBJ2-7|.
CASSLAGGVEQYF
TGTGCCAGCAGTTTAGCCGGGGGGGTGGAGCAGTACTTC
>TRBV19|TRBD2|TRBJ2-3|.
CASSTLAGLTDTQYF
TGTGCCAGTAGTACACTAGCGGGCCTGACAGATACGCAGTATTTT
>TRBV7-8|.|TRBJ1-2|.
CASSFANTNYGYTF
TGTGCCAGCAGCTTCGCCAACACCAACTATGGCTACACCTTC
>TRBV5-1|.|TRBJ2-2|.
CASSLTARGDTGELFF
TGCGCCAGCAGCTTAACGGCCAGGGGGGACACCGGGGAGCTGTTTTTT
>TRBV6-5|.|TRBJ1-2|.
CASSYSASGSGYTF
TGTGCCAGCAGTTACAGTGCCTCGGGATCCGGCTACACCTTC
>TRBV6-6|TRBD1|TRBJ2-7|.
CASTRTGVAYEQYF
TGTGCCAGCACGAGGACAGGGGTGGCCTACGAGCAGTACTTC